This TCR beta chain was captured in a study of human T cells and chemical hapten exposure. Study-wide results and limits: Relative to control repertoires, expanded TCRs gave rise to significantly more large CDR3 similarity clusters.

Time point reported: patch test 3, about 24 weeks after DPC sensitization. Specified treatment: therapeutic diphenylcyclopropenone sensitization with weekly scalp DPC. Note on this clonotype: Its antigen is unknown.

A single record per CDR3 protein comes from TCRdb applying MiXCR to the RACE reads. The sample records about 97,000 distinct CDR3 sequences, 25% to 30% being singletons. The V and J ends lost 0 bases and 3 bases respectively, with 12 bases between them. This CDR3 is 15 amino acids long. Germline V gene data show CDR1 as DFQATT and CDR2 as SNEGSKA (reference sequence). Sequenced material: whole blood, taken in connection with sensitization to the hapten diphenylcyclopropenone (DPC). V and J are TRBV20-1 and TRBJ1-5; a weak D match, TRBD1 (5 bases). The sequence was obtained from a man aged 35 to 55 with alopecia areata. Some clones in this sample may be carry-over from other donors' samples. The CDR3 nucleotides read TGCAGTGCTAGAGATCGGGGGATACTCAATCAGCCCCAGCATTTT. Translation: CSARDRGILNQPQHF.